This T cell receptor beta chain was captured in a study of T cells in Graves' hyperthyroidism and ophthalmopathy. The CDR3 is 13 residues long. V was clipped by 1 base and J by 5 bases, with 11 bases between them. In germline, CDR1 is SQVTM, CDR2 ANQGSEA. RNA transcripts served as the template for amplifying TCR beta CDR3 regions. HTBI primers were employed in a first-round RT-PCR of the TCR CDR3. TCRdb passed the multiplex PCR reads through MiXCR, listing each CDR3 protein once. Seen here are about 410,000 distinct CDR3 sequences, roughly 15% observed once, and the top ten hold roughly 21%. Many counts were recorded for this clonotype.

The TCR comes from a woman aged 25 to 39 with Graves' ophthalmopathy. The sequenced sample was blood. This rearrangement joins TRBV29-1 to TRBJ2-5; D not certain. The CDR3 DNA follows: TGCAGCGTTGAAGCAAGTCGAGCCGAGACCCAGTACTTC. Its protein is CSVEASRAETQYF.